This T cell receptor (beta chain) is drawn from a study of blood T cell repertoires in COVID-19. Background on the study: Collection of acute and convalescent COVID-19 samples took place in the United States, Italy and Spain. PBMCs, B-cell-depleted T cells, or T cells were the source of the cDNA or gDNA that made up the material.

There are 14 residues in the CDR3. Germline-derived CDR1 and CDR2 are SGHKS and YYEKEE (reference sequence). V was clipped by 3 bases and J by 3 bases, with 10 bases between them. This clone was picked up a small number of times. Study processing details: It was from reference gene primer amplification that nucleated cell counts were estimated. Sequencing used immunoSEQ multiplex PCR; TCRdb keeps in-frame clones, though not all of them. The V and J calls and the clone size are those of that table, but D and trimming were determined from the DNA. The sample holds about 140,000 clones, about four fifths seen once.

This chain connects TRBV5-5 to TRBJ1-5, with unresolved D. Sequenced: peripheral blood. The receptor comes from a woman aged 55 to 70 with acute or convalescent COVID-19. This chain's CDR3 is CASSSDIYNQPQHF. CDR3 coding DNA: TGTGCCAGCAGCTCTGACATTTACAATCAGCCCCAGCATTTT. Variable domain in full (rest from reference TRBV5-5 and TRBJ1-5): DAGVTQSPTHLIKTRGQQVTLRCSPISGHKSVSWYQQVLGQGPQFIFQYYEKEERGRGNFPDRFSARQFPNYSSELNVNALLLGDSALYLCASSSDIYNQPQHFGDGTRLSIL.